This T cell receptor beta chain is drawn from a study of blood T cell repertoires in COVID-19 (dated by TCRdb to the early 2020s). A note on the overall study: Collaborator samples came from the United States, Italy and Spain and covered acute and convalescent phases of COVID-19. The prospective study material was composed of cDNA or gDNA derived from T cells, B-cell-depleted T cells, or PBMCs. The dataset comprised deeply sampled blood TCRbeta repertoires from subjects exposed to, actively infected with, or recovered from COVID-19. The repertoires were released in a freely available public database intended as a resource for research on the immune response to SARS-CoV-2. Samples were obtained from the ongoing ImmuneRACE study (first 160 participants) and from about 1,300 subjects provided by 6 global collaborators. Sample metadata almost always included a de-identified subject ID, COVID-19 status, age in years and sex. Where available, HLA class I and class II types were obtained from metadata supplied by the sample provider rather than from assay-based typing. Overall study outcomes, separate from this receptor: Clinical and demographic metadata were provided uncurated, with the amount varying by source and participant.

The immunoSEQ Assay, a bias-controlled multiplex PCR, was used to amplify TCRbeta CDR3 regions from genomic DNA. The paper's processing steps were these. Within the assay, amplification of reference gene primers was used to estimate how many nucleated cells each sample contained. To quantify the absolute abundance of each unique TCRbeta CDR3 rearrangement, sequence reads were collapsed and filtered. For each sample, productive Simpson clonality was calculated by taking the square root of Simpson's diversity index across productive rearrangements. TCRdb took this table from immuneACCESS and kept in-frame rearrangements with V and J called. Such tables lack part of the clones; where checked against another copy, unresolved V genes explain under half of the gap, and the rest is unexplained. D and trimming come from the DNA, and the V and J calls and clone size come from that table. Across this sample there are about 360,000 clones, with around 86% seen only once. The ten largest clones capture roughly 3.1% of the sample.

V and J lose 4 bases and 0 bases, and a span of 12 bases separates them. The CDR3 starts with the cysteine, ends with the phenylalanine, and has 15 residues. The read is trimmed to its CDR3 DNA, 45 bases read in frame from base 1. CDR1 and CDR2, per the germline V gene (reference sequence), are GTSNPN and SVGIG. Details on this clone: The antigen it binds to is not known. The record has no base qualities; no much larger clone is one base away.

Each collaborating institution followed its own protocols to collect whole blood in K2EDTA tubes. Collaborator samples were shipped for TCRbeta analysis as frozen whole blood, isolated PBMCs, or DNA extracted from either sample type. Source material: peripheral blood. This chain joins TRBV30 to TRBJ2-2, with the D segment identity uncertain. The source of this sequence is a human donor in a cohort sampled during active COVID-19. In nucleotides, the sequence is TGTGCCTGGACTAGAACTATCGCGAACACCGGGGAGCTGTTTTTT. It codes for CAWTRTIANTGELFF.